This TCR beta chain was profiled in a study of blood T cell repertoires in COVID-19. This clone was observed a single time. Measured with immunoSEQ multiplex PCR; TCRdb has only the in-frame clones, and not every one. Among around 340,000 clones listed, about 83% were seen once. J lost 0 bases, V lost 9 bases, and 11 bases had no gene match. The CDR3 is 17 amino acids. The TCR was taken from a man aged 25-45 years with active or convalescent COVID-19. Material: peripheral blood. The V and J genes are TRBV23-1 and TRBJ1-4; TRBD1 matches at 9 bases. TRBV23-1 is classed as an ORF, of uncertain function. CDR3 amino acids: CARVRQGVLATNEKLFF. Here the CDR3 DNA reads TGCGCCAGAGTAAGACAGGGGGTACTAGCAACTAATGAAAAACTGTTTTTT.